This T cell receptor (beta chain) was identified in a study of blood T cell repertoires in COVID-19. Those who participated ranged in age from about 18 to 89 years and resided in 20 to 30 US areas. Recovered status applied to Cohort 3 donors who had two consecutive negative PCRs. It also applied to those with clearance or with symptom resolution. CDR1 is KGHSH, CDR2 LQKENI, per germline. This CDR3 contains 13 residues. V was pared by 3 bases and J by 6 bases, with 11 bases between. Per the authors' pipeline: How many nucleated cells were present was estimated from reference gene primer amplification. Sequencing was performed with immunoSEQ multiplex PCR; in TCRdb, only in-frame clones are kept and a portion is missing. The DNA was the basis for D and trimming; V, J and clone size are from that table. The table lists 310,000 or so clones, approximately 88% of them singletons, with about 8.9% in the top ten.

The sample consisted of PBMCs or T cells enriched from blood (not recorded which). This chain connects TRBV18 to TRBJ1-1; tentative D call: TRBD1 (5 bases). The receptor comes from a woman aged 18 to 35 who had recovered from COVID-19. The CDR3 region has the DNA TGTGCCAGCTCACCTTCCCGGGACTCTGAAGCTTTCTTT. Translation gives CASSPSRDSEAFF.